Listed below are T cell receptor beta chains from one sample, sequenced in a study of vaccination and CD4 T cells after COVID-19. TCRdb re-called the PCR reads with MiXCR, one entry per CDR3 protein. In the table there are tens of thousands of distinct CDR3 sequences, about 46% of which are singletons. Here the sequenced sample was CD4+ T cells from blood, taken about 7 months after SARS-CoV-2 vaccination. The receptors originated from a human donor who had recovered from COVID-19. The CDR3 runs from the conserved cysteine through the conserved F or W. D genes are given only for firm matches. For some rows the clone size is stated as once, few or many, or as a class when expanded; others skip it.

d_gene: TRBD1
abundance: NA
v_gene: TRBV20-1
j_gene: TRBJ2-5
CDR3nt: TGCAGTGCTAAGCCCCGGGACAGGGGGGGATGGACCCAGTACTTC
CDR3aa: CSAKPRDRGGWTQYF

d_gene: NA
abundance: NA
v_gene: TRBV6-2/TRBV6-3
j_gene: TRBJ2-1
CDR3nt: TGTGCCAGCGGGAACTTTGGGGGGAATGAGCAGTTCTTC
CDR3aa: CASGNFGGNEQFF

d_gene: TRBD1
abundance: NA
v_gene: TRBV20-1
j_gene: TRBJ2-7
CDR3nt: TGCAGTGCAAACGACAGGGTTTACGAGCAGTACTTC
CDR3aa: CSANDRVYEQYF

d_gene: TRBD2
abundance: NA
v_gene: TRBV7-2
j_gene: TRBJ2-4
CDR3nt: TGTGCCAGCAGCCCAAGCGGGGGTCGGAACATTCAGTACTTC
CDR3aa: CASSPSGGRNIQYF

d_gene: NA
abundance: few
v_gene: TRBV20-1
j_gene: TRBJ2-6
CDR3nt: TGCAGTGCGACGGATAAAAGCTCTGGGGCCAACGTCCTGACTTTC
CDR3aa: CSATDKSSGANVLTF

d_gene: NA
abundance: NA
v_gene: TRBV6-1
j_gene: TRBJ2-1
CDR3nt: TGTGCCAGCAGGGGGTCGGGCACCTATGAGCAGTTCTTC
CDR3aa: CASRGSGTYEQFF

d_gene: NA
abundance: NA
v_gene: TRBV7-8
j_gene: TRBJ2-7
CDR3nt: TGTGCCAGCAGCTCTGAGGGGTCTAGCTCCTACGAGCAGTACTTC
CDR3aa: CASSSEGSSSYEQYF

d_gene: NA
abundance: few
v_gene: TRBV10-1
j_gene: TRBJ1-5
CDR3nt: TGCGCCAGACTTTTTCAGCCCCAGCATTTT
CDR3aa: CARLFQPQHF

d_gene: NA
abundance: few
v_gene: TRBV27
j_gene: TRBJ2-3
CDR3nt: TGTGCCAGCAGTCCGTACAGGGATACGCAGTATTTT
CDR3aa: CASSPYRDTQYF

d_gene: NA
abundance: NA
v_gene: TRBV6-2/TRBV6-3
j_gene: TRBJ1-2
CDR3nt: TGTGCCAGCAGCACCATCCGGGATCCAGCCAATGGCTACACCTTC
CDR3aa: CASSTIRDPANGYTF

d_gene: TRBD1
abundance: NA
v_gene: TRBV15
j_gene: TRBJ1-3
CDR3nt: TGTGCCACCAGCGCAGACCTAGACAGGGCTGGAAACACCATATATTTT
CDR3aa: CATSADLDRAGNTIYF

d_gene: NA
abundance: few
v_gene: TRBV7-8
j_gene: TRBJ2-7
CDR3nt: TGTGCCAGCAGCCGACTAGATCTTGGCTACGAGCAGTACTTC
CDR3aa: CASSRLDLGYEQYF

d_gene: NA
abundance: NA
v_gene: TRBV6-1
j_gene: TRBJ1-2
CDR3nt: TGTGCCAGCACCCCCCGGACGAGCGGCTACACCTTC
CDR3aa: CASTPRTSGYTF

d_gene: TRBD1
abundance: NA
v_gene: TRBV24-1
j_gene: TRBJ2-3
CDR3nt: TGTGCCACCAGTGATTTCCAGGGGGCAGGGGCAGATACGCAGTATTTT
CDR3aa: CATSDFQGAGADTQYF

d_gene: NA
abundance: medium-sized
v_gene: TRBV6-1
j_gene: TRBJ1-1
CDR3nt: TGTGCCAGCAGCATCATGGATCTGAACACTGAAGCTTTCTTT
CDR3aa: CASSIMDLNTEAFF

d_gene: NA
abundance: NA
v_gene: TRBV4-2
j_gene: TRBJ2-2
CDR3nt: TGTGCCAGCAGCCAAGATCGAGGCGGGTCCTATAACACCGGGGAGCTGTTTTTT
CDR3aa: CASSQDRGGSYNTGELFF

d_gene: NA
abundance: NA
v_gene: TRBV28
j_gene: TRBJ2-1
CDR3nt: TGTGCCAGCCGTAGTGGAGGGCAGGTAGTCGACAATGAGCAGTTCTTC
CDR3aa: CASRSGGQVVDNEQFF

d_gene: NA
abundance: NA
v_gene: TRBV4-1
j_gene: TRBJ2-7
CDR3nt: TGCGCCAGCAGCCCAGGACTGAGGACAGCCCCCTACGAGCAGTACTTC
CDR3aa: CASSPGLRTAPYEQYF

d_gene: TRBD2
abundance: few
v_gene: TRBV20-1
j_gene: TRBJ2-7
CDR3nt: TGCAGTGCCAGGACTAGCGGGACGAGAGGTCGGGCCAGCGAGCAGTACTTC
CDR3aa: CSARTSGTRGRASEQYF

d_gene: TRBD2
abundance: NA
v_gene: TRBV11-1
j_gene: TRBJ2-7
CDR3nt: TGTGCCAGCAGCGCAGGGACTAGCGGGAGCTACGAGCAGTACTTC
CDR3aa: CASSAGTSGSYEQYF

d_gene: NA
abundance: NA
v_gene: TRBV19
j_gene: TRBJ2-7
CDR3nt: TGTGCCAGTAGTATTTCGGCGGGGCTAACCACCGAGCAGTACTTC
CDR3aa: CASSISAGLTTEQYF

d_gene: TRBD2
abundance: medium-sized
v_gene: TRBV27
j_gene: TRBJ2-1
CDR3nt: TGTGCCAGCAGGGCCGGGACTATCCATAATGAGCAGTTCTTC
CDR3aa: CASRAGTIHNEQFF

d_gene: TRBD1
abundance: few
v_gene: TRBV20-1
j_gene: TRBJ2-1
CDR3nt: TGCAGTGCTAGAGTCACAGGGGATGACAACAATGAGCAGTTCTTC
CDR3aa: CSARVTGDDNNEQFF

d_gene: TRBD1
abundance: NA
v_gene: TRBV28
j_gene: TRBJ2-1
CDR3nt: TGTGCCAGCATTTTAATTCCGGGACAGGGGGACAATGAGCAGTTCTTC
CDR3aa: CASILIPGQGDNEQFF

d_gene: TRBD2
abundance: once
v_gene: TRBV29-1
j_gene: TRBJ2-1
CDR3nt: TGCAGCGTTGAAGGGGCGGGACTAGCGGGAGACAATGAGCAGTTCTTC
CDR3aa: CSVEGAGLAGDNEQFF

d_gene: TRBD1
abundance: NA
v_gene: TRBV29-1
j_gene: TRBJ2-1
CDR3nt: TGCAGCGGGGGACAGGGAATCTACAATGAGCAGTTCTTC
CDR3aa: CSGGQGIYNEQFF

d_gene: NA
abundance: few
v_gene: TRBV19
j_gene: TRBJ1-5
CDR3nt: TGTGCCAGTAGTATTGTCGATCAGCCCCAGCATTTT
CDR3aa: CASSIVDQPQHF

d_gene: TRBD2
abundance: NA
v_gene: TRBV19
j_gene: TRBJ2-1
CDR3nt: TGTGCCAGTAGTCAGGCGACTAGCGGGATTCGCTACAATGAGCAGTTCTTC
CDR3aa: CASSQATSGIRYNEQFF

d_gene: TRBD2
abundance: few
v_gene: TRBV27
j_gene: TRBJ2-7
CDR3nt: TGTGCCAGCAGTTCATTAGCGGGACCCTACGAGCAGTACTTC
CDR3aa: CASSSLAGPYEQYF

d_gene: TRBD2
abundance: NA
v_gene: TRBV28
j_gene: TRBJ2-1
CDR3nt: TGTGCCAGCACCCGCCGCGGGGGGTCCTACAATGAGCAGTTCTTC
CDR3aa: CASTRRGGSYNEQFF

d_gene: NA
abundance: NA
v_gene: TRBV20-1
j_gene: TRBJ1-6
CDR3nt: TGCAGTGCCGCGGACGGATACTATAATTCACCCCTCCACTTT
CDR3aa: CSAADGYYNSPLHF

d_gene: NA
abundance: few
v_gene: TRBV7-9
j_gene: TRBJ1-6
CDR3nt: TGTGCCAGCAGCTCTTCAGGGTACTCCTATAATTCACCCCTCCACTTT
CDR3aa: CASSSSGYSYNSPLHF

d_gene: NA
abundance: NA
v_gene: TRBV6-5
j_gene: TRBJ1-1
CDR3nt: TGTGCCAGCAGTTACTTATCCGGGGGCGGTAGTAACACTGAAGCTTTCTTT
CDR3aa: CASSYLSGGGSNTEAFF